This T cell receptor beta chain was profiled in a study of beta chain features in type 1 diabetes. In the study overall: Patients were similar to healthy donors in age and gender (as well as in cell yields).

Study-wide findings and caveats: TCRB CDR3 length was moderately but significantly reduced in all four CD4+ subsets of Type 1 diabetes patients. A possible short-template PCR bias applies equally to patients and controls. A closer apparent resemblance between naive, central memory and Treg TCRB repertoires was seen in patients than in healthy donors.

Expressed TCRB transcripts got sequenced, as all isolated RNA was reverse transcribed. Sequencing was performed with immunoSEQ multiplex PCR; in TCRdb, only in-frame clones are kept and a portion is missing. In the table there are around 100,000 clones, around 30% of which are singletons. Sorting based on CD45RO/CCR7/CD25/CD127/CD95/CD27 separated CD4+ naive, central memory, regulatory and stem cell-like memory cells. In regard to this clone: Its antigen is as yet unknown.

The CDR3 is 16 residues long. With 2 bases clipped from V and 10 bases from J, the junction kept 8 bases outside the gene matches. Germline V CDR1 and CDR2: MNHNY, SVGAGI (reference sequence). Sequencing input: central memory CD4+ T cells from blood. The sequence came from a woman younger than 35 with type 1 diabetes. The chain links TRBV6-6 to TRBJ2-1; 13 nucleotides match TRBD2. The CDR3 coding sequence is TGTGCCAGCAGTTACACTAGCGGGAGGGCCCAGGGAGAGCAGTTCTTC. Amino acid sequence: CASSYTSGRAQGEQFF.